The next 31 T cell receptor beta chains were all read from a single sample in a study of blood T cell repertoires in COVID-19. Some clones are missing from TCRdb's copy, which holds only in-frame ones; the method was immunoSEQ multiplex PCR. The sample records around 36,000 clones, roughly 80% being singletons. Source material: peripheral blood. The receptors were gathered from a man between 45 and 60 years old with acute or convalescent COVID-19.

CDR3 region: CATSDRTSGEQFF. CDR3 DNA: TGTGCCACCAGTGATCGGACTAGCGGGGAGCAGTTCTTC. The V and J genes are TRBV24-1 and TRBJ2-1, with TRBD2 matching over 11 bases. CDR3 length: 13 residues. V was pared by 3 bases and J by 10 bases, with 1 base of the junction left unmatched. From germline, CDR1 is KGHDR and CDR2 SFDVKD.

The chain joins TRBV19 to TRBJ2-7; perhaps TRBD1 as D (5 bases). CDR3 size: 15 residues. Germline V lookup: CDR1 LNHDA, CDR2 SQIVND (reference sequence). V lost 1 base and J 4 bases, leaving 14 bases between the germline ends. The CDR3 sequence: CASSIAAGLSYEQYF. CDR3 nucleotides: TGTGCCAGTAGTATAGCGGCAGGGCTTTCTTACGAGCAGTACTTC.

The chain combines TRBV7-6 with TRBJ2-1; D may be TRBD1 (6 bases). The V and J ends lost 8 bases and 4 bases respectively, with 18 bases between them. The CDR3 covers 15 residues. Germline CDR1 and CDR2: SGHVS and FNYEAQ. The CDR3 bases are TGTGCCAGCGCAATTGGACAGCTCGGGTACAATGAGCAGTTCTTC. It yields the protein CASAIGQLGYNEQFF. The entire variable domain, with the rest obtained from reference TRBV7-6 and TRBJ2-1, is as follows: GAGVSQSPRYKVTKRGQDVALRCDPISGHVSLYWYRQALGQGPEFLTYFNYEAQQDKSGLPNDRFSAERPEGSISTLTIQRTEQRDSAMYRCASAIGQLGYNEQFFGPGTRLTVL.

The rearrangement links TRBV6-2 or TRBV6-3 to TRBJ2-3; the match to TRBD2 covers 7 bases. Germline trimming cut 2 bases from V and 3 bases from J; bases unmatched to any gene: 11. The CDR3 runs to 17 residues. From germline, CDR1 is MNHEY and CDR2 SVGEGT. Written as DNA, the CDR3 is TGTGCCAGCAGTTACCTTTGGGACGGGAGGCTTACAGATACGCAGTATTTT. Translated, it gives CASSYLWDGRLTDTQYF.

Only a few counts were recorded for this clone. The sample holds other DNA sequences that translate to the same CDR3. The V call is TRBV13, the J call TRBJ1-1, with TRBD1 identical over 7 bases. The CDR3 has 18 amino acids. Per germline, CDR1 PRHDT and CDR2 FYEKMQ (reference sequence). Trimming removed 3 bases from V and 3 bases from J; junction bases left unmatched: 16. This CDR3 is CASSFRPWGTVMYTEAFF. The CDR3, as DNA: TGTGCCAGCAGCTTCCGCCCTTGGGGGACAGTCATGTACACTGAAGCTTTCTTT.

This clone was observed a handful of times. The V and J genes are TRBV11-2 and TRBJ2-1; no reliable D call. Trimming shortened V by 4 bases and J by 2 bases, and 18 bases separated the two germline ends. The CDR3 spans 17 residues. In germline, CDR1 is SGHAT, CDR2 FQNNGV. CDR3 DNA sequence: TGTGCCAGCAGCTCGTACAGAGACCGCACGACCTACAATGAGCAGTTCTTC. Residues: CASSSYRDRTTYNEQFF.

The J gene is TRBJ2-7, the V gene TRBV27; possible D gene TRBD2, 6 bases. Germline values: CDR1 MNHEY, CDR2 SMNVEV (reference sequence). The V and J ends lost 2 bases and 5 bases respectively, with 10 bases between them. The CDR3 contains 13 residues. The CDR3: CASSLRGSNEQYF. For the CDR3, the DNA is TGTGCCAGCAGTTTACGGGGGAGCAACGAGCAGTACTTC.

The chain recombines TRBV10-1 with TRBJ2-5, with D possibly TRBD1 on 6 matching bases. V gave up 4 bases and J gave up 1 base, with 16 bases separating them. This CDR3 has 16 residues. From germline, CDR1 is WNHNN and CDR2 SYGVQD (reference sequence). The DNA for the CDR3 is TGCGCCAGCAGTGCTTCGACAGGCCCTACCCAAGAGACCCAGTACTTC. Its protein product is CASSASTGPTQETQYF.

CDR3 in DNA: TGTGCCAGCAGCTTGAGCAGGGGGCGAACTAATGAAAAACTGTTTTTT. It translates to CASSLSRGRTNEKLFF. The chain has TRBV5-6 and TRBJ1-4; 8 nucleotides line up with TRBD1. With 1 base clipped from V and 1 base from J, the junction kept 3 bases outside the gene matches. CDR1 and CDR2 (germline): SGHDT, YYEEEE. The CDR3 has 16 amino acids.

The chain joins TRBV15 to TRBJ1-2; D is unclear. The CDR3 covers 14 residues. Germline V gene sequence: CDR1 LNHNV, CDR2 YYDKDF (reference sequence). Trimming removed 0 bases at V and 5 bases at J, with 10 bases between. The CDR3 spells CATSRDLAAYGYTF. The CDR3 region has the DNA TGTGCCACCAGCAGAGATTTGGCAGCGTATGGCTACACCTTC.

The CDR3 DNA follows: TGTGCCAGCAGCCAAACACGCGAACAGGGGGCGCCCGGGGCCAACGTCCTGACTTTC. It encodes CASSQTREQGAPGANVLTF. J is TRBJ2-6 and V is TRBV14, with 9 bases lining up with TRBD1. The germline gives CDR1 SGHDN, CDR2 FVKESK. The CDR3 spans 19 residues. The J segment lost 4 bases and the V segment lost 2 bases, leaving 12 bases of the junction unmatched.

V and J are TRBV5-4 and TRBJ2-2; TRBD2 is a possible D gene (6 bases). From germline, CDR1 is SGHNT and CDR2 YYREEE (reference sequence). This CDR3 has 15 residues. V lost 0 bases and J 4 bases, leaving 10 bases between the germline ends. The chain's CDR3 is CASSLGGLSTGELFF. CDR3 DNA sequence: TGTGCCAGCAGCTTGGGGGGACTCAGCACCGGGGAGCTGTTTTTT. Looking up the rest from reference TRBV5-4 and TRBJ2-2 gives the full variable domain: ETGVTQSPTHLIKTRGQQVTLRCSSQSGHNTVSWYQQALGQGPQFIFQYYREEENGRGNFPPRFSGLQFPNYSSELNVNALELDDSALYLCASSLGGLSTGELFFGEGSRLTVL.

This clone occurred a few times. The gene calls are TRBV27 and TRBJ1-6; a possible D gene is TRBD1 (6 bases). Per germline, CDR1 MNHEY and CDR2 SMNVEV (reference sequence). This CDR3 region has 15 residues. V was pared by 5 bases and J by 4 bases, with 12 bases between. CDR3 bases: TGTGCCAGCAGTCAAAACAGGGAGTATAATTCACCCCTCCACTTT. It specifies CASSQNREYNSPLHF.

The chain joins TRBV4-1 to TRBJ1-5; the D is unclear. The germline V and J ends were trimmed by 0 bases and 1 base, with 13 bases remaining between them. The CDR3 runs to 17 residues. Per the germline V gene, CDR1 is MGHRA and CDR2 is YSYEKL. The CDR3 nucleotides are TGCGCCAGCAGCCAAGATGATCCCTCCGGGAGCAATCAGCCCCAGCATTTT. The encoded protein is CASSQDDPSGSNQPQHF.

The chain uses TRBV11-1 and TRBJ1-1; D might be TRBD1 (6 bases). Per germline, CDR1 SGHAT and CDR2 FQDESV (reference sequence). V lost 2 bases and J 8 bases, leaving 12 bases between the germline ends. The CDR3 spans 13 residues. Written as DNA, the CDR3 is TGTGCCAGCAGCTTAACGGGGGGGGCAGAAGCTTTCTTT. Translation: CASSLTGGAEAFF.

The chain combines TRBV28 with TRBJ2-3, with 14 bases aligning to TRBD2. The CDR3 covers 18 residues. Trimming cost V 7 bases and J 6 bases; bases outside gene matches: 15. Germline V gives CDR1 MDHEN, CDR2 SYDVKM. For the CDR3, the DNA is TGTGCCAGCACCCGACGTGGGACTAGCGGGAGAAGAACGGATACGCAGTATTTT. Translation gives CASTRRGTSGRRTDTQYF.

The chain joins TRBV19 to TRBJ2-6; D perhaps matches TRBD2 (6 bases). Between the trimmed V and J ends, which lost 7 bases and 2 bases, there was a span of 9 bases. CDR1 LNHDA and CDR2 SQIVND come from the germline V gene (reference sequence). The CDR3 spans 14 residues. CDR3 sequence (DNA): TGTGCCAGTAACGGAGGGGCTGGGGCCAACGTCCTGACTTTC. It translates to CASNGGAGANVLTF.

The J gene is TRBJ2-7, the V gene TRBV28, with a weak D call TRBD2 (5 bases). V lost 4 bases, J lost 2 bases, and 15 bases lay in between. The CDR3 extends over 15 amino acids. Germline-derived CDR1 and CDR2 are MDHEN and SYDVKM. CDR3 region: CASSSPGSPPYEQYF. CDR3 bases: TGTGCCAGCAGTTCCCCGGGGTCACCCCCCTACGAGCAGTACTTC.

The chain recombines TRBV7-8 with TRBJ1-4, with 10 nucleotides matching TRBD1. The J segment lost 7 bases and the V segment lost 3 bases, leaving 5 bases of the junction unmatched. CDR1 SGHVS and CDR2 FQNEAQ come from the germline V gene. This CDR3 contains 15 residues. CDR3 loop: CASSFPGQGSEKLFF. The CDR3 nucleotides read TGTGCCAGCAGCTTTCCGGGACAGGGGAGTGAAAAACTGTTTTTT.

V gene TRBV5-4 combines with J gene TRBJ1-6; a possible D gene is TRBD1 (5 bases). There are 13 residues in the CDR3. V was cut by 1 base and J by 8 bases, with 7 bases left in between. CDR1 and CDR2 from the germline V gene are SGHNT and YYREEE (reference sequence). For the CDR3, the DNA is TGTGCCAGCAGCTTGAACAGGCATTCACCCCTCCACTTT. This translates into CASSLNRHSPLHF.

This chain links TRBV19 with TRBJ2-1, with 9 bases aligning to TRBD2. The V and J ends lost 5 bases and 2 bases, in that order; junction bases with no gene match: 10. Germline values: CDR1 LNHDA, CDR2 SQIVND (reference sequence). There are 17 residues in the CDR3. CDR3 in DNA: TGTGCCAGTAGTTCCCCGGATAGCGGGAGCGCCTACAATGAGCAGTTCTTC. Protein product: CASSSPDSGSAYNEQFF.

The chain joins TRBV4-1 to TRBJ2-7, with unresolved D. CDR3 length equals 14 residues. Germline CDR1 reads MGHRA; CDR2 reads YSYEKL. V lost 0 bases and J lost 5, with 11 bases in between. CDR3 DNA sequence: TGCGCCAGCAGCCAAGATCCCCTTCGGGACGAGCAGTACTTC. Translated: CASSQDPLRDEQYF.

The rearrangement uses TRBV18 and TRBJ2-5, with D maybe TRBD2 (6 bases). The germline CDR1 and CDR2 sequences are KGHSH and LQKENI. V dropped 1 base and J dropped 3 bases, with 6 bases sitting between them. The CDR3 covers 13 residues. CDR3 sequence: CASSPRGEETQYF. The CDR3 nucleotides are TGTGCCAGCTCACCACGGGGGGAAGAGACCCAGTACTTC.

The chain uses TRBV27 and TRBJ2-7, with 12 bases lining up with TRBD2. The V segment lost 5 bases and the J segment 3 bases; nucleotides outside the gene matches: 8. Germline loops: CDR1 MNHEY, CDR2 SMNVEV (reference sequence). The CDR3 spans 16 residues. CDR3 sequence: CASSPRGLAGLYEQYF. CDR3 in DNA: TGTGCCAGCAGTCCACGGGGACTAGCGGGTCTCTACGAGCAGTACTTC.

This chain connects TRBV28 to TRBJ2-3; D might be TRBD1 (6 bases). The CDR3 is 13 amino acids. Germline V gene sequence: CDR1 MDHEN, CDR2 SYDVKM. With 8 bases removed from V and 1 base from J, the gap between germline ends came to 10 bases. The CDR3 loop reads CASRDIGTDTQYF. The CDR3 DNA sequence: TGTGCCAGCCGGGACATAGGCACAGATACGCAGTATTTT.

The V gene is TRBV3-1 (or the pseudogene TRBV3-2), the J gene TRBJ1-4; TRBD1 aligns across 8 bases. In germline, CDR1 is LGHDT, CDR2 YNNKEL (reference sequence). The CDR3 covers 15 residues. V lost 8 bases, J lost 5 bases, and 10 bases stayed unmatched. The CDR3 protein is CASRTGIEGNEKLFF. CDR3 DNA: TGTGCCAGCCGGACAGGGATTGAAGGGAATGAAAAACTGTTTTTT.

The CDR3: CAIRYLAGMGEQYF. The DNA for the CDR3 is TGTGCCATCAGATATCTAGCGGGAATGGGCGAGCAGTACTTC. The V call is TRBV10-3, the J call TRBJ2-7; 9 nucleotides match TRBD2. Germline V gene sequence: CDR1 ENHRY, CDR2 SYGVKD. The CDR3 runs 14 residues. V was pared by 6 bases and J by 6 bases, with 9 bases of the junction left unmatched.

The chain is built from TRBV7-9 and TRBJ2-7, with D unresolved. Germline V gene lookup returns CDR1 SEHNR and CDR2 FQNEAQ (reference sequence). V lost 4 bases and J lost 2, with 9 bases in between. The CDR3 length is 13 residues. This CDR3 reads CASSSNPPYEQYF. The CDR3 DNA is TGTGCCAGCAGCTCTAACCCTCCCTACGAGCAGTACTTC.

CDR3 in DNA: TGTGCCAGCAGCTTAGGGCCCGGGGGACAGACCTACGAGCAGTACTTC. It codes for CASSLGPGGQTYEQYF. J is TRBJ2-7 and V is TRBV7-6; maybe TRBD1 (7 bases). Germline V gene data show CDR1 as SGHVS and CDR2 as FNYEAQ. The ends were cut back, 1 base at V and 2 bases at J, with 15 bases in the middle. The CDR3 contains 16 residues.

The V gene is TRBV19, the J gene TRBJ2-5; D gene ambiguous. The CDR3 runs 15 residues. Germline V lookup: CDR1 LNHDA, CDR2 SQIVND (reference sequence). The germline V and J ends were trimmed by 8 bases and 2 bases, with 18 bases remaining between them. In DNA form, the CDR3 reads TGTGCCAGTTTACAGACATCTGCTTCACAAGAGACCCAGTACTTC. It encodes CASLQTSASQETQYF.

CDR3 DNA: TGTGCCATCAGGGGGACTAGCGGAAGCACAGATACGCAGTATTTT. As protein: CAIRGTSGSTDTQYF. The rearrangement links TRBV10-3 to TRBJ2-3; TRBD2 matches at 11 bases. Looked up from germline, CDR1 is ENHRY and CDR2 is SYGVKD. V was clipped by 6 bases and J by 0 bases; unmatched bases: 2. The CDR3 contains 15 residues.